Detailed here is one T cell receptor (beta chain). This clone has more than one count but fewer than ten. Its antigen specificity is not known. The input lacks base qualities; no much larger clone sits a single base away. This sample was taken from a study of radiation and T cells in renal cell carcinoma (dated by TCRdb to the early 2020s). Turning to the overall study: Samples were obtained from a clinical trial, in which 15 Gy stereotactic body radiation therapy was delivered to primary renal cell carcinomas and nephrectomy was performed 4 weeks later. In total, 50 or so samples, comprising some 25 tumors and some 27 peripheral blood samples, were subjected to TCR beta sequencing. In the 53 samples combined, about 4 million unique CDR3 nucleotide sequences were found, encoding 2.5 million to 3 million unique CDR3 amino acid sequences.

Trimming removed 2 bases from V and 4 bases from J; the gene matches leave 4 bases unexplained. Counted from cysteine to phenylalanine, this CDR3 has 14 amino acids. Only the CDR3 DNA is retained, 42 bases long and in frame from the first base. For CDR1 and CDR2, the germline V gene lists MDHEN and SYDVKM. Following the manufacturer's recommendations, the immunoSEQ kit was used to generate TCR beta libraries from genomic DNA. For library preparation, a first multiplex PCR was performed with proprietary primers, followed by a second PCR in which unique barcodes were added, and bead cleanups were performed after each round. Each sample batch included a kit-provided positive control reaction and a negative control reaction. The final libraries underwent checking on an Agilent 4200 TapeStation D1000 ScreenTape, volumetric pooling, and quantification by qPCR. Sequencing was performed on an Illumina NextSeq500 using a MidOutput 150-cycle cartridge, with 156 Read1 cycles, 15 Index1 cycles, and the kit custom primers. The pooled library was loaded at about 0.96 pM, and about 21% PhiX control was spiked in. The authors' pipeline ran thus. Vendor-processed data were analyzed in R, with a clonotype defined as all T cells sharing the same CDR3 nucleotide sequence. In the clone abundance analyses, frequencies in each sample were normalized to that sample's 10,000 most abundant clones. Public T cell clones, averaging fewer than five per sample, were removed before analysis. Tumor-enriched clonotypes and baseline blood-enriched clonotypes were defined as those with an abundance difference of at least 32-fold between compartments. A beta-binomial differential abundance model was applied to find clonotypes that expanded or contracted between blood time points. Tumor-blood repertoire similarity was measured with the Baroni-Urbani and Buser coefficient, and groups were compared using two-tailed Wilcoxon tests in R. What TCRdb holds here is the immuneACCESS table cut down to in-frame rearrangements. Part of the clones is not present; checked against another copy, under half of the missing clones reflect an unresolved V gene, and the others are unexplained. The V and J calls and the clone size are those of that table, but D and trimming were determined from the DNA. Here the sample has about 120,000 clones; 80% to 90% occur a single time. Less than 2.5% of the sample rests with the top ten.

Overall study outcomes, separate from this receptor: Dynamics of the blood repertoire were not tracked past 4 weeks after treatment. No pretreatment tumor biopsies were available, so the baseline intratumoral presence of clonotypes could not be determined. Because the trial had a single-armed design, the trial could not examine how radiation dose or scheduling affected the TCR repertoire. Top tumor clonotypes rose in blood from baseline to 2 weeks post-radiation, then contracted by 4 weeks, suggesting transient expansion of tumor-resident clones.

Explained via the paper, the time point label denotes: blood 2 weeks post-SBRT. The intended sense of this specimen's treatment or condition label: 15 Gy SBRT to primary tumor, nephrectomy 4 weeks later. To follow tumor-enriched clonotypes, peripheral blood was collected serially from radiation-treated patients at baseline and again at 2 weeks and 4 weeks after SBRT. All patients had renal cell carcinoma with clear cell pathology. The QIAamp DNA Blood Mini Kit (Qiagen) was used to prepare genomic DNA for TCR sequencing. The analyses included just those samples that passed every quality control check.

The specimen was blood, collected from a patient whose treatment included radiotherapy and nephrectomy. The TCR originated in a woman in her sixties or seventies with renal cell carcinoma. The rearranged segments are TRBV28 and TRBJ1-2, and 7 junctional nucleotides match TRBD1. CDR3 reads: CASSLMYRGYGYTF. The nucleotides read TGTGCCAGCAGTTTAATGTACAGGGGCTATGGCTACACCTTC.